The 20 T cell receptor beta chains presented below share a single source sample, sequenced in a study of PD-L1 blockade in urothelial cancer (dated by TCRdb to between 2016 and 2019). The receptor library was made with the immunoSEQ multiplex PCR assay. TCRdb carries this immuneACCESS record with in-frame sequences only. Its versions omit some clonotypes, under half of them owing to an unresolved V gene in the studies checked, with the rest unexplained. Within this sample are 50,000 or so clones, with 75% to 90% of them counted one time only. The ten largest clones take up 10% of the sample. The meaning of the sample's time point label: peripheral blood 6 weeks after treatment start. The sequencing here drew on PBMCs, taken around atezolizumab (anti-PD-L1) treatment. Receptors were obtained from a man aged 60 to 69 with urothelial cancer.

This chain connects TRBV7-9 to TRBJ2-3; a possible D gene is TRBD2 (5 bases). Germline assignment: CDR1 SEHNR and CDR2 FQNEAQ (reference sequence). The germline V and J ends were trimmed by 2 bases and 1 base, with 10 bases remaining between them. The CDR3 totals 15 residues. The CDR3 nucleotides are TGTGCCAGCAGCTTACGTCGGGATCGCACAGATACGCAGTATTTT. Amino acids: CASSLRRDRTDTQYF.

This clone is a singleton in its sample. V gene TRBV10-2 combines with J gene TRBJ2-7, with TRBD2 matching 12 bases. CDR3 length: 14 amino acids. V trimming: 4 bases; J trimming: 2 bases; junction bases outside the gene matches: 0. CDR1 and CDR2 from the germline V gene are WSHSY and SAAADI. This CDR3 is CASSGLAGAYEQYF. In DNA, the CDR3 is TGCGCCAGCAGTGGACTAGCGGGGGCCTACGAGCAGTACTTC.

The V and J genes are TRBV7-9 and TRBJ2-6; possible D gene TRBD2, 5 bases. The CDR3 is made up of 19 amino acids. Germline V gene lookup returns CDR1 SEHNR and CDR2 FQNEAQ (reference sequence). Trimming took 2 bases from V and 1 from J, leaving 18 bases between them. CDR3 sequence: CASSLLDAPSPSGANVLTF. CDR3 coding DNA: TGTGCCAGCAGCTTATTGGACGCCCCTAGCCCTTCTGGGGCCAACGTCCTGACTTTC.

The rearrangement joins TRBV6-1 to TRBJ2-7; 7 bases agree with TRBD1. The germline V gene encodes CDR1 MNHNS and CDR2 SASEGT. There are 13 residues in the CDR3. V lost 7 bases and J lost 4; bases outside the gene matches: 7. The CDR3 DNA reads as TGTGCCAGCACTCTCACACAGGGGTACGAGCAGTACTTC. This gives the protein CASTLTQGYEQYF.

The rearrangement uses TRBV7-7 and TRBJ1-1; no reliable D call. The CDR3 consists of 15 residues. Germline CDR1 is SSHAT and CDR2 is FNYEAQ (reference sequence). In DNA form, the CDR3 reads TGTGCTAGCGATGTAGCAGAAACCATGAACACTGAAGCTTTCTTT. It is translated as CASDVAETMNTEAFF.

CDR3 in DNA: TGCGCCAGCAGCCAAGCAGGAGCGGGGGGGGTAGATACGCAGTATTTT. Protein product: CASSQAGAGGVDTQYF. V usage is TRBV4-3 and J usage is TRBJ2-3, with TRBD2 matching 10 bases. The CDR3 contains 16 residues. Per the germline V gene, CDR1 is LGHNA and CDR2 is YSLEER. V lost 1 base, J lost 5 bases, and 6 bases stayed unmatched.

The J gene is TRBJ1-6, the V gene TRBV4-1; TRBD1 matches at 9 bases. This CDR3 region has 15 residues. Losses at the gene ends were 6 bases for V and 7 bases for J; bases not matched to a gene: 7. The germline V gene has CDR1 MGHRA and CDR2 YSYEKL. DNA for the CDR3: TGCGCCAGCAGTACAGGGGGCTGGGAGAATTCACCCCTCCACTTT. This encodes CASSTGGWENSPLHF.

This clone was found a few times. The chain couples TRBV2 to TRBJ1-1, with D possibly TRBD1 on 5 matching bases. Trimming shortened V by 6 bases and J by 0 bases, and 8 bases separated the two germline ends. Germline loops: CDR1 SNHLY, CDR2 FYNNEI. The CDR3 has 13 residues. DNA of the CDR3: TGTGCCAGCAGGAAACAGGTGAACACTGAAGCTTTCTTT. Its protein is CASRKQVNTEAFF.

The chain joins TRBV6-6 to TRBJ1-2, with a possible D match to TRBD1 (5 bases). V was clipped by 0 bases and J by 8 bases, with 10 bases between them. The CDR3 totals 13 residues. CDR1 is MNHNY and CDR2 is SVGAGI in the germline V gene (reference sequence). The CDR3, as DNA: TGTGCCAGCAGTTACTCAGACAGTTTGGGCTACACCTTC. Translation: CASSYSDSLGYTF.

The gene calls are TRBV6-1 and TRBJ2-3; TRBD2 might be the D (5 bases). This CDR3 comprises 15 residues. The germline V and J ends were trimmed by 0 bases and 3 bases, with 10 bases remaining between them. Looked up from germline, CDR1 is MNHNS and CDR2 is SASEGT. The CDR3 loop is CASSEAAGETDTQYF. The CDR3 DNA reads TGTGCCAGCAGTGAAGCCGCCGGGGAAACAGATACGCAGTATTTT.

The J gene is TRBJ1-2, the V gene TRBV11-3; a weak D match, TRBD1 (6 bases). CDR3 length: 17 amino acids. Germline lookup yields CDR1 SGHNT and CDR2 YENEEA. The ends were cut back, 4 bases at V and 4 bases at J, with 22 bases in the middle. The CDR3 nucleotides read TGTGCCAGCAGCTACCGATCCGGGACACAAGACTCCTATGGCTACACCTTC. Protein product: CASSYRSGTQDSYGYTF.

As to this clone: Relative to the germline gene, one junction end is altered; a read error may explain this. The chain recombines TRBV11-3 with TRBJ2-7, with TRBD2 identical over 13 bases. The CDR3 totals 14 residues. Germline V gives CDR1 SGHNT, CDR2 YENEEA. The CDR3 DNA is TGTGCCAGCAGCCCAAGGACTAGCGGGGGCAAACGGAACTTC. Protein sequence: CASSPRTSGGKRNF.

CDR3: CASSHSREGFAYGYTF. DNA for the CDR3: TGCGCCAGCAGCCACTCGAGGGAAGGGTTTGCCTATGGCTACACCTTC. The rearrangement joins TRBV4-1 to TRBJ1-2; D not certain. Trimming shortened V by 3 bases and J by 4 bases, and 18 bases separated the two germline ends. Germline V gives CDR1 MGHRA, CDR2 YSYEKL. CDR3 size: 16 residues.

This chain joins TRBV19 and TRBJ1-2; 9 positions match TRBD1. There are 13 residues in the CDR3. CDR1 and CDR2 (germline): LNHDA, SQIVND (reference sequence). The V and J ends lost 7 bases and 6 bases, in that order; junction bases with no gene match: 6. The CDR3 protein is CASKGQGGDGYTF. The CDR3 DNA is TGTGCCAGTAAGGGACAGGGAGGAGATGGCTACACCTTC.

The J gene is TRBJ2-3, the V gene TRBV5-1; D perhaps matches TRBD2 (5 bases). Trimming took off 0 bases at V and 2 bases at J, with 7 bases between the two ends. Germline V lookup: CDR1 SGHRS, CDR2 YFSETQ. This CDR3 has 14 amino acids. For the CDR3, the DNA is TGCGCCAGCAGCTTGGGGCTAGCCACAGATACGCAGTATTTT. It specifies CASSLGLATDTQYF.

The V call is TRBV30, the J call TRBJ1-4; TRBD1 aligns across 7 bases. J gave up 1 base and V 4 bases, and 12 bases lay outside the gene matches. The CDR3 length is 17 residues. Germline CDR1 and CDR2: GTSNPN and SVGIG (reference sequence). Written as DNA, the CDR3 is TGTGCCTGGAAGCCTAAGGACAGGATGCGAACTAATGAAAAACTGTTTTTT. This sequence encodes CAWKPKDRMRTNEKLFF.

The rearrangement joins TRBV30 to TRBJ1-4; D is ambiguous. The CDR3 is made up of 13 amino acids. Germline V gene lookup returns CDR1 GTSNPN and CDR2 SVGIG (reference sequence). With 5 bases removed from V and 8 bases from J, the gap between germline ends came to 15 bases. The CDR3 here is CAWGADTREKLFF. CDR3 sequence (DNA): TGTGCCTGGGGTGCTGATACGAGAGAAAAACTGTTTTTT.

The chain recombines TRBV7-4 with TRBJ2-1, with 13 bases aligning to TRBD2. Losses at the gene ends were 2 bases for V and 12 bases for J; bases not matched to a gene: 19. The length of the CDR3 is 19 residues. Germline V gene sequence: CDR1 SGHVT, CDR2 SQSDAQ. The CDR3 DNA sequence: TGTGCCAGCAGCTTAAGGGGAGATGGGACTAGCGGGAACCCAGGGGGGCAGTTCTTC. This translates into CASSLRGDGTSGNPGGQFF.

The chain carries TRBV9 and TRBJ1-2; 7 bases line up with TRBD1. V shed 6 bases, J shed 4 bases, and the junction held 12 bases outside the gene matches. This CDR3 spans 15 amino acids. CDR1 is SGDLS and CDR2 is YYNGEE in the germline V gene. In nucleotides, the CDR3 is TGTGCCAGCAATTGGGGGAAGGGGGCGAGCTATGGCTACACCTTC. Protein product: CASNWGKGASYGYTF. Looking up the rest from reference TRBV9 and TRBJ1-2 gives the full variable domain: DSGVTQTPKHLITATGQRVTLRCSPRSGDLSVYWYQQSLDQGLQFLIQYYNGEERAKGNILERFSAQQFPDLHSELNLSSLELGDSALYFCASNWGKGASYGYTFGSGTRLTVV.

This chain connects TRBV28 to TRBJ2-7, with 7 positions matching TRBD2. After removal of 8 bases from V and 0 bases from J, the junction contained 4 bases not matched to a gene. Germline assignment: CDR1 MDHEN and CDR2 SYDVKM. The CDR3 totals 13 residues. In nucleotides, the CDR3 is TGTGCCAGCTTGGGGGGGGGCTCCTACGAGCAGTACTTC. It codes for CASLGGGSYEQYF.